This T cell receptor beta chain was sequenced for a study of T cell responses to AZD1222 COVID-19 vaccine. The V end lost 3 bases, the J end lost 5 bases, and 17 bases lay between the germline ends. The CDR3 has 16 residues. CDR1 and CDR2 from the germline V gene are SGHTA and FQGNSA. Assay: immunoSEQ multiplex PCR; the TCRdb copy retains only in-frame clones and omits some. The sample carries 95,000 to 150,000 clones, around 90% recorded once. Sequencing was performed on peripheral blood, taken on day 0 of AZD1222 vaccination. The V gene is TRBV7-2, the J gene TRBJ2-1, with D possibly TRBD1 on 5 matching bases. This clonotype was obtained from an adult in good health. CDR3 sequence (DNA): TGTGCCAGCAGCTTTGGTATCGGCAGGGTGAACAATGAGCAGTTCTTC. Amino acids: CASSFGIGRVNNEQFF.